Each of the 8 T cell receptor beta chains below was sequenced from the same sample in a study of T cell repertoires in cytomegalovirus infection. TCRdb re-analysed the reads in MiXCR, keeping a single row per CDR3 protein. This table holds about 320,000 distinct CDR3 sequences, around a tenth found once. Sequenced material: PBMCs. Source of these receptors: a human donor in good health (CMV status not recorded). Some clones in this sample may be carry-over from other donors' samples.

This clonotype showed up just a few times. The CDR3: CASSLPGVPRDEQFF. As DNA, the CDR3 is TGTGCCAGCAGCTTGCCCGGAGTCCCACGGGATGAGCAGTTCTTC. This chain links TRBV5-6 with TRBJ2-1; no clear D. V lost 1 base, J lost 8 bases, and 16 bases lay in between. The CDR3 covers 15 residues. Germline V gives CDR1 SGHDT, CDR2 YYEEEE.

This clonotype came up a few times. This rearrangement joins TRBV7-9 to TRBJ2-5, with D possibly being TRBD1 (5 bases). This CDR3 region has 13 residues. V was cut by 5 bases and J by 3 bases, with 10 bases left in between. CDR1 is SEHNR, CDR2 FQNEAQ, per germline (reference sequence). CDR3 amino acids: CASSIRVEETQYF. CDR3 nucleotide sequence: TGTGCCAGCAGCATCAGGGTGGAAGAGACCCAGTACTTC. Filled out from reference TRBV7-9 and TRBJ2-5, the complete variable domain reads DTGVSQNPRHKITKRGQNVTFRCDPISEHNRLYWYRQTLGQGPEFLTYFQNEAQLEKSRLLSDRFSAERPKGSFSTLEIQRTEQGDSAMYLCASSIRVEETQYFGPGTRLLVL.

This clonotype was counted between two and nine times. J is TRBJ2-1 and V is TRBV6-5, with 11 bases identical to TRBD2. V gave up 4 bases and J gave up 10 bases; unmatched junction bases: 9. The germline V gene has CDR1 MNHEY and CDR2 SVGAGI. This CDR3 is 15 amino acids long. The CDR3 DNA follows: TGTGCCAGCAGTTCTCTAGCGGGAGGCGGTGGGGAGCAGTTCTTC. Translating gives CASSSLAGGGGEQFF.

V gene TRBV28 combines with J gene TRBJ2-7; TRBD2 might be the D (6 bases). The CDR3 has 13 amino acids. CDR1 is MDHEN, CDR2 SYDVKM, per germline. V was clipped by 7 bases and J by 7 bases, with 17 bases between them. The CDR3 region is CASKSGGRYEQYF. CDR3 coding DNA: TGTGCCAGCAAATCCGGAGGGAGGTATGAGCAGTACTTC. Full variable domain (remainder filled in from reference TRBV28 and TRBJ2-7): DVKVTQSSRYLVKRTGEKVFLECVQDMDHENMFWYRQDPGLGLRLIYFSYDVKMKEKGDIPEGYSVSREKKERFSLILESASTNQTSMYLCASKSGGRYEQYFGPGTRLTVT.

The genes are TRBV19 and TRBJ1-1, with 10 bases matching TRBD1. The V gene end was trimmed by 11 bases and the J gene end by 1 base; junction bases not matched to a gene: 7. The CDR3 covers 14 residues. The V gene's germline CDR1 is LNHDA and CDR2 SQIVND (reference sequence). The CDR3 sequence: CACQRQGANTEAFF. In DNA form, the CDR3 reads TGTGCCTGCCAGCGACAGGGGGCGAACACTGAAGCTTTCTTT.

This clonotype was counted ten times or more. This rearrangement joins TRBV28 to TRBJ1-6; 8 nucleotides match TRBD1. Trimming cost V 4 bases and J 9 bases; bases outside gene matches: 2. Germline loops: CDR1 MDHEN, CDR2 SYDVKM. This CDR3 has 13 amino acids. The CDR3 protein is CASSSGGGSPLHF. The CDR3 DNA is TGTGCCAGCAGTTCAGGGGGCGGTTCACCCCTCCACTTT.

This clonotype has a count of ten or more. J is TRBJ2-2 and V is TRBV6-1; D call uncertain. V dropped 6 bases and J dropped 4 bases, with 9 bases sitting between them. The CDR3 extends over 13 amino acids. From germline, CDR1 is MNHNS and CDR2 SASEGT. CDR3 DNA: TGTGCCAGCAGACCCTTGAGCACCGGGGAGCTGTTTTTT. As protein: CASRPLSTGELFF.

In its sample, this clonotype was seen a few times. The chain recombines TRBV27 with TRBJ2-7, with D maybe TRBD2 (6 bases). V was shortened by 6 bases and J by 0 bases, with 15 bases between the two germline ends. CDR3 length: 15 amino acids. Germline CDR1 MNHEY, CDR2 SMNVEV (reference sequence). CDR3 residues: CASSLGGGRSYEQYF. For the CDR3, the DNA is TGTGCCAGCAGCTTGGGGGGAGGCCGCTCCTACGAGCAGTACTTC.